The present T cell receptor beta chain was sequenced within a study of cytomegalovirus exposure and HLA in healthy donors. The study's findings and limits: Per a prior analysis, the majority of TCR beta V segments were productive roughly 87% or roughly 30% of the time.

This clone has more than one count but fewer than ten. As yet, its antigen is unknown. The CDR3 extends over 11 amino acids. V was pared by 9 bases and J by 0 bases, with 5 bases between. Germline V gene data show CDR1 as MNHNS and CDR2 as SASEGT. As for the donors, each was a healthy bone marrow donor. The primer mix had 60 Vbeta and 13 Jbeta primers. Sequencing used immunoSEQ multiplex PCR; TCRdb keeps in-frame clones, though not all of them. This table has 75,000 to 90,000 clones, around 73% appearing once. Material: PBMCs. The origin of this receptor is a man over 45 in good health and CMV-seronegative. The rearrangement links TRBV6-1 to TRBJ1-1; D is unclear. Written as DNA, the CDR3 is TGTGCCAGTGGCTTGAACACTGAAGCTTTCTTT. This translates into CASGLNTEAFF.